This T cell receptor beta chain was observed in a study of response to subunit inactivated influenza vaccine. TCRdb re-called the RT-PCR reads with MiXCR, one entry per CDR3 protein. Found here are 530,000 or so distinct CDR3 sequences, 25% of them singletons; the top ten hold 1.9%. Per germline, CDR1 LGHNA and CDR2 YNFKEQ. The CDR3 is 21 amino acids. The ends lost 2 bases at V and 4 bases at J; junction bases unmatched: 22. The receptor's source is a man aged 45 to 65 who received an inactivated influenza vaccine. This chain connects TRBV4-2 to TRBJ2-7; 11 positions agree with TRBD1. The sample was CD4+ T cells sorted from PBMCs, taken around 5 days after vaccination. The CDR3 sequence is CASSQYWDRGRPASGDYEQYF. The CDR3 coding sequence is TGTGCCAGCAGCCAATACTGGGACAGGGGGAGACCGGCTAGCGGAGATTACGAGCAGTACTTC.